Included here is one T cell receptor beta chain sequence, with context. This sample stems from a study of cytomegalovirus exposure and HLA in healthy donors. PCR used 60 Vbeta primers and 13 Jbeta primers. The protocol was immunoSEQ multiplex PCR, while the TCRdb copy is restricted to in-frame clones and leaves out a portion. This repertoire shows some 98,000 clones, under 75% found once; its top ten account for under 2.5%. The TCR comes from a man aged 45-65 years in good health and CMV-seronegative. What was sequenced was PBMCs.

CDR3 nucleotide sequence: TGTGCCACCACAGGGGATCGAACTGAAGCTTTCTTT. It is translated as CATTGDRTEAFF. V usage is TRBV2 and J usage is TRBJ1-1; TRBD1 agrees at 7 bases. The CDR3 sequence is 12 residues long. Looked up from germline, CDR1 is SNHLY and CDR2 is FYNNEI. Unmatched junction bases numbered 7, after V lost 10 bases and J lost 5 bases.